This TCR beta chain appears in the sequencing data of a study of T cells in Graves' hyperthyroidism and ophthalmopathy. Study-level findings and limits: Most thyroid clonotypes expanded above 0.001 appeared in blood too. Researchers report that a 13 V-J model separated ophthalmopathy from stable hyperthyroidism. Before onset, by a median of 6.5 months, the model predicted ophthalmopathy.

Of note for this clonotype: What it recognizes is unknown.

Aged 18 to 65, the patients had hyperthyroidism that was newly diagnosed and had lasted under 2 months. Amplification yielded TCR beta CDR3 regions, with RNA transcripts as the source. The HTBI primer set served for first-round RT-PCR of the TCR CDR3. TCRdb recomputed calls from the multiplex PCR reads with MiXCR, one row per CDR3 protein. This table holds around 700,000 distinct CDR3 sequences, 18% found once. The clonotype originates from a woman aged 45-65 years with Graves' hyperthyroidism that later progressed to Graves' ophthalmopathy. The sequencing sample was made of blood.

CDR3 amino acids: CASSPYWGRDGYTF. The CDR3 DNA follows: TGTGCCAGCTCACCATATTGGGGTCGGGATGGCTACACCTTC. This chain connects TRBV18 to TRBJ1-2; no definite D call. This CDR3 region has 14 residues. Trimming removed 2 bases at V and 6 bases at J, with 13 bases between. The germline V gene has CDR1 KGHSH and CDR2 LQKENI.